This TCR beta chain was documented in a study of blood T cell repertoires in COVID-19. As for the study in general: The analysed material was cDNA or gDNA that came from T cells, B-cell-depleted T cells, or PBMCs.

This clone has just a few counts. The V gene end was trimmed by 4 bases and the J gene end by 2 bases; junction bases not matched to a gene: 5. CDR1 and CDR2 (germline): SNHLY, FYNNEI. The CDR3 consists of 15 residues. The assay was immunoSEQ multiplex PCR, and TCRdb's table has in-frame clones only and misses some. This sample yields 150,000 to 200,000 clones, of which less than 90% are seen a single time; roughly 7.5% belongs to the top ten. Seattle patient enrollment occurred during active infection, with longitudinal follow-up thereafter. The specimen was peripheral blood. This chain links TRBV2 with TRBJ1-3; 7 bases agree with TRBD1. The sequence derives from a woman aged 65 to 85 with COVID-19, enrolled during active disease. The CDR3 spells CASSVGTAPGNTIYF. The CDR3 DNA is TGTGCCAGCAGTGTGGGGACAGCCCCTGGAAACACCATATATTTT.